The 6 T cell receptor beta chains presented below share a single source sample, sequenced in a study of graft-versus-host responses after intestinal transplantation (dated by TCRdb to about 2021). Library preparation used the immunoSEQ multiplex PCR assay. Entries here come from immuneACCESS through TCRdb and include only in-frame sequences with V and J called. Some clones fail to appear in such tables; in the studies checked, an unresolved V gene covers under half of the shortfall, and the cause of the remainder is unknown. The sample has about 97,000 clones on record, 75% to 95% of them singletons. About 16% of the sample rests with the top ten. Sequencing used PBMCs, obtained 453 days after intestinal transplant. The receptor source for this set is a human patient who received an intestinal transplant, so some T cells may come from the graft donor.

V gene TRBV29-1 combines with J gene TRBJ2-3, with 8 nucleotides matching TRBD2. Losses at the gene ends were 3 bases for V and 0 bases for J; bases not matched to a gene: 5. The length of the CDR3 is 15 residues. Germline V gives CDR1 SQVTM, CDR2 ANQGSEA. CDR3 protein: CSVDGGGTSTDTQYF. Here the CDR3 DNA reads TGCAGCGTTGACGGCGGGGGGACTAGCACAGATACGCAGTATTTT.

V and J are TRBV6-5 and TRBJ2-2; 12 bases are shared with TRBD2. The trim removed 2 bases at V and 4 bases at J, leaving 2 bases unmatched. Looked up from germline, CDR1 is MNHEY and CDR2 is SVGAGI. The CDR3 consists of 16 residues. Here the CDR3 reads CASSYGLAGSTGELFF. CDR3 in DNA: TGTGCCAGCAGTTACGGACTAGCGGGGTCCACCGGGGAGCTGTTTTTT.

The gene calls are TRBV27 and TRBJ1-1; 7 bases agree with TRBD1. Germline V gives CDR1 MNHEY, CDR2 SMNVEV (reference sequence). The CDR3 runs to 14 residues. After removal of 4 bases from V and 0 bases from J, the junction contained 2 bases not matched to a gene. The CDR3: CASSYDRVNTEAFF. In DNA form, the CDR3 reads TGTGCCAGCAGTTACGACAGGGTGAACACTGAAGCTTTCTTT.

The CDR3 DNA reads TGTGCCAGCAGTGAAGTTGAGGGTAGTGAGCAGTACTTC. Translation gives CASSEVEGSEQYF. The V gene is TRBV6-1, the J gene TRBJ2-7; D perhaps matches TRBD2 (5 bases). The V end was cut by 1 base, the J end by 7 bases, with 11 bases between. CDR3 size: 13 residues. Germline lookup yields CDR1 MNHNS and CDR2 SASEGT.

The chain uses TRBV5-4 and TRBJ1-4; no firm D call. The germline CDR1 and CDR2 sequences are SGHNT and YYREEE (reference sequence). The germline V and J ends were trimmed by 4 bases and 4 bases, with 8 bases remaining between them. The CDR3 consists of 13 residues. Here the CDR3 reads CASSRTDNEKLFF. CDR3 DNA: TGTGCCAGCAGCCGGACGGATAATGAAAAACTGTTTTTT.

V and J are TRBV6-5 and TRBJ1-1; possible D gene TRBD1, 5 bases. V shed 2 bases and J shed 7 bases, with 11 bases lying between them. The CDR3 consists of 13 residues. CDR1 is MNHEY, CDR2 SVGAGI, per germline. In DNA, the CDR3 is TGTGCCAGCAGTTACCTGGGGCCGGTTGAAGCTTTCTTT. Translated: CASSYLGPVEAFF.